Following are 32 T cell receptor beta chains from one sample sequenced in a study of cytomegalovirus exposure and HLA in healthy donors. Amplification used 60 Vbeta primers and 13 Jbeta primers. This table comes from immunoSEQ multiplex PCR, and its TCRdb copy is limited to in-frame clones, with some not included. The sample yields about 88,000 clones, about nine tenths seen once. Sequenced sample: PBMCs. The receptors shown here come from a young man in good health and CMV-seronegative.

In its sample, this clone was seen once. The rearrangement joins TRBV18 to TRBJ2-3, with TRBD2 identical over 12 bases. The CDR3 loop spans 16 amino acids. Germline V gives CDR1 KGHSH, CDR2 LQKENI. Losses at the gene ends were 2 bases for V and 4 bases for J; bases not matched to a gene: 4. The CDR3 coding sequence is TGTGCCAGCTCACCAGTGACTAGCGGGAGCGCAGATACGCAGTATTTT. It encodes CASSPVTSGSADTQYF. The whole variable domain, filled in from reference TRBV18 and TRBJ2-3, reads NAGVMQNPRHLVRRRGQEARLRCSPMKGHSHVYWYRQLPEEGLKFMVYLQKENIIDESGMPKERFSAEFPKEGPSILRIQQVVRGDSAAYFCASSPVTSGSADTQYFGPGTRLTVL.

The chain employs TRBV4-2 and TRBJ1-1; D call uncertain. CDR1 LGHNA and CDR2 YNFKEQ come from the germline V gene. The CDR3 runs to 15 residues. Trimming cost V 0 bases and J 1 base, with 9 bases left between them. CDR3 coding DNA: TGTGCCAGCAGCCAAGATACGTGGAGGAACACTGAAGCTTTCTTT. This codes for CASSQDTWRNTEAFF.

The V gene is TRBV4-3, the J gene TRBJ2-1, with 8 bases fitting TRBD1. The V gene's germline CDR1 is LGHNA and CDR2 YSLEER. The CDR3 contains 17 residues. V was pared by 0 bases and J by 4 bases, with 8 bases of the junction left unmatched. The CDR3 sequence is CASSQELGTGAYNEQFF. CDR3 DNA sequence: TGCGCCAGCAGCCAAGAACTGGGGACAGGCGCTTACAATGAGCAGTTCTTC.

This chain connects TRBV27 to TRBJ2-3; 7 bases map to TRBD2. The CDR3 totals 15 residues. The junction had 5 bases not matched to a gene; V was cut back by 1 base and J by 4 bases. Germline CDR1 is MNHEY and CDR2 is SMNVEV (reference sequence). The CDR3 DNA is TGTGCCAGCAGTTTATACGCGGGAGTCCCAGATACGCAGTATTTT. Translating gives CASSLYAGVPDTQYF.

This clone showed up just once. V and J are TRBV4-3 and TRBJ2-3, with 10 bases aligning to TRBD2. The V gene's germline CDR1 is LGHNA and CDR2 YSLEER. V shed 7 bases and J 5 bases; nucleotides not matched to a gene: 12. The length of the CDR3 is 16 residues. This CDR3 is CASTSSPSGSGDTQYF. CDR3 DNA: TGCGCCAGCACCAGCTCCCCTAGCGGGAGTGGAGATACGCAGTATTTT.

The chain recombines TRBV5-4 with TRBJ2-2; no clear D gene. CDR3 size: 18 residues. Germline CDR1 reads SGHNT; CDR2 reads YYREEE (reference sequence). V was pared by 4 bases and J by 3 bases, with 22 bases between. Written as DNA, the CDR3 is TGTGCCAGCAGCCCTGGGTTAGTTGGTATTCGGGACACCGGGGAGCTGTTTTTT. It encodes CASSPGLVGIRDTGELFF.

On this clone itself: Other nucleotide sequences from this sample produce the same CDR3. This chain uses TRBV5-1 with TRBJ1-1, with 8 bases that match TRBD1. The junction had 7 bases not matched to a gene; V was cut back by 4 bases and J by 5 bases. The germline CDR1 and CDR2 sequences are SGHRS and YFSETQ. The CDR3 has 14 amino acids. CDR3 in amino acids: CASSIGQGNTEAFF. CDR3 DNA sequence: TGCGCCAGCAGCATTGGACAGGGAAATACTGAAGCTTTCTTT.

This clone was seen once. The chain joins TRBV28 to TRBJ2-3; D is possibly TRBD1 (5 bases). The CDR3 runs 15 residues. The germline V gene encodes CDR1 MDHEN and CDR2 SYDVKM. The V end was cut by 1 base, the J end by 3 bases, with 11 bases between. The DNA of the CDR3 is TGTGCCAGCAGTTTATTCAGGGTTGGAACAGATACGCAGTATTTT. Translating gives CASSLFRVGTDTQYF.

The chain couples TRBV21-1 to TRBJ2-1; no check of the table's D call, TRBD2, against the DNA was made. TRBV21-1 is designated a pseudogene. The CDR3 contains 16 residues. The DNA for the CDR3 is TGTGCCAACAATCTGACTAGCTCTTGCTCCTACAATGAGCAGTTCTTC. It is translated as CANNLTSSCSYNEQFF.

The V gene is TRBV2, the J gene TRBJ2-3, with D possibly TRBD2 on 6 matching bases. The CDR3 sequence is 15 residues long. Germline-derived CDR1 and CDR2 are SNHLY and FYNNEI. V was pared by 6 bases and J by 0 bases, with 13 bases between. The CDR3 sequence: CASRRGPTSTDTQYF. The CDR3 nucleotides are TGTGCCAGCAGGCGGGGTCCCACTAGCACAGATACGCAGTATTTT.

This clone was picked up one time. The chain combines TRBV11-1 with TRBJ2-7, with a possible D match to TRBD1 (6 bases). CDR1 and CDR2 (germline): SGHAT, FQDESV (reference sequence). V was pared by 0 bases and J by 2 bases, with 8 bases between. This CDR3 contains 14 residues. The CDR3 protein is CASSLAGHPYEQYF. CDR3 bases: TGTGCCAGCAGCTTAGCGGGACATCCCTACGAGCAGTACTTC.

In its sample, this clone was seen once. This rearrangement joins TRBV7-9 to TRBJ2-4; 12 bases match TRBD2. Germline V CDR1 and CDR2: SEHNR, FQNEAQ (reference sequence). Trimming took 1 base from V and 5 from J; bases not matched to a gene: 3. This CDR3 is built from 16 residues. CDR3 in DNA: TGTGCCAGCAGCTTAGACCGGACTAGCGGGGAAAACATTCAGTACTTC. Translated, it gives CASSLDRTSGENIQYF.

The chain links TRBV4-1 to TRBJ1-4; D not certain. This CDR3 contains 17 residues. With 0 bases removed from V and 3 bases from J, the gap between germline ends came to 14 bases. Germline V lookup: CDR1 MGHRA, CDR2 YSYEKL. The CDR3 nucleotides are TGCGCCAGCAGCCAAGATAGTGGGCAGAACCCTAATGAAAAACTGTTTTTT. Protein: CASSQDSGQNPNEKLFF.

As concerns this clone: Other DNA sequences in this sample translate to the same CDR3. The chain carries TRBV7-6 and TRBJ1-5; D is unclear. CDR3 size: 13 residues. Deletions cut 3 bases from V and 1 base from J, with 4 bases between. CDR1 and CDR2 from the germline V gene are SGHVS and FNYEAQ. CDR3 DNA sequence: TGTGCCAGCAGCTTCCGGAGCAATCAGCCCCAGCATTTT. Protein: CASSFRSNQPQHF.

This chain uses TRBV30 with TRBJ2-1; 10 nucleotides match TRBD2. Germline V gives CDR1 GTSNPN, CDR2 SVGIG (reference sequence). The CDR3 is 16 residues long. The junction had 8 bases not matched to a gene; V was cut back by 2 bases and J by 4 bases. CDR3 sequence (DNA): TGTGCCTGGAGTTATAGGACTAGCGGATTATACAATGAGCAGTTCTTC. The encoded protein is CAWSYRTSGLYNEQFF.

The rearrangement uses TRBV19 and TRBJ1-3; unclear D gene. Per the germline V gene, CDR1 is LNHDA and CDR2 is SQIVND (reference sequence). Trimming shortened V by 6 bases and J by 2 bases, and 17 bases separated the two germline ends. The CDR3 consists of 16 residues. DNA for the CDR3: TGTGCCAGTAGCGAACTTCTCGGGGTAGCTGGAAACACCATATATTTT. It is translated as CASSELLGVAGNTIYF.

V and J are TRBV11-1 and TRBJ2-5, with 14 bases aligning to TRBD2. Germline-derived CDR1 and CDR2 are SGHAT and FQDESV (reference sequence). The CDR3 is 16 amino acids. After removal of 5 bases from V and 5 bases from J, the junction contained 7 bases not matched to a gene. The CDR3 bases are TGTGCCAGCAGCCGCCGGACTAGCGGGAGGTCGGAGACCCAGTACTTC. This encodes CASSRRTSGRSETQYF.

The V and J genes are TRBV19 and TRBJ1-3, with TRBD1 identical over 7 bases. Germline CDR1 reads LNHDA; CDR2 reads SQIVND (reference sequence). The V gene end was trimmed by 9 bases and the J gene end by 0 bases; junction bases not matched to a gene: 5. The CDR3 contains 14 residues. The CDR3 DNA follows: TGTGCCAGCTCTGACAGGGTCTCTGGAAACACCATATATTTT. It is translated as CASSDRVSGNTIYF.

CDR3 region: CASSRQRNTEAFF. In DNA form, the CDR3 reads TGTGCCAGCAGCCGACAGAGAAACACTGAAGCTTTCTTT. The chain combines TRBV4-2 with TRBJ1-1, with D perhaps matching TRBD1 (5 bases). Germline CDR1 LGHNA, CDR2 YNFKEQ. V lost 4 bases and J lost 2, with 8 bases in between. The CDR3 covers 13 residues.

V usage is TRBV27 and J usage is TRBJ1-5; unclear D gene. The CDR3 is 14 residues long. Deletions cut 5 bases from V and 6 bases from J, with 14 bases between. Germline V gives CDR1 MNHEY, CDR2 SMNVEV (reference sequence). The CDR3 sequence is CASSPSRVGQPQHF. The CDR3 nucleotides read TGTGCCAGCAGTCCGAGCCGGGTGGGTCAGCCCCAGCATTTT.

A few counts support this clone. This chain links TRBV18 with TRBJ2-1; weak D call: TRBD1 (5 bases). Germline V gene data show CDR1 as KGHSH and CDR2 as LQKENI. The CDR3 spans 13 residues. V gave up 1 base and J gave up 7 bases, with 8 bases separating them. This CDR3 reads CASSPQGMNEQFF. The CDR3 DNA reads TGTGCCAGCTCACCACAGGGGATGAATGAGCAGTTCTTC.

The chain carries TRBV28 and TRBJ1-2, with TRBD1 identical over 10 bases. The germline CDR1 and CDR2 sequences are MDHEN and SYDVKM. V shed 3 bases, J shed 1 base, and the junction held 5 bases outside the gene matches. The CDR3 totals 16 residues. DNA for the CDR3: TGTGCCAGCAGTTTCACCCGGGACAGGGGTAACTATGGCTACACCTTC. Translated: CASSFTRDRGNYGYTF.

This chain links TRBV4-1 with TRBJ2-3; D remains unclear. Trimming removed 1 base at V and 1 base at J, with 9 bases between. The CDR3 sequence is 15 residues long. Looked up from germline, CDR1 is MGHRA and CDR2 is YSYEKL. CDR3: CASSQGGGRTDTQYF. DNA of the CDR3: TGCGCCAGCAGCCAAGGTGGCGGTCGCACAGATACGCAGTATTTT.

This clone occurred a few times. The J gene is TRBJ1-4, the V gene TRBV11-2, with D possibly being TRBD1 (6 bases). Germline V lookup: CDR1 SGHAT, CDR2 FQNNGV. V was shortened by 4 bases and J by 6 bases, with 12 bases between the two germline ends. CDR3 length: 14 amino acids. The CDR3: CASSWGHSDEKLFF. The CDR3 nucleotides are TGTGCCAGCAGCTGGGGACATTCGGATGAAAAACTGTTTTTT.

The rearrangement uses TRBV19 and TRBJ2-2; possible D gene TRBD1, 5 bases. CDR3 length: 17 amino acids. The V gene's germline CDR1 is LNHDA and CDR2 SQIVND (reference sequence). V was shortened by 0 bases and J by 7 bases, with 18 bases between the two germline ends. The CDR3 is CASSIEDTYRLGGELFF. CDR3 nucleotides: TGTGCCAGTAGTATAGAGGACACCTACCGATTGGGCGGGGAGCTGTTTTTT.

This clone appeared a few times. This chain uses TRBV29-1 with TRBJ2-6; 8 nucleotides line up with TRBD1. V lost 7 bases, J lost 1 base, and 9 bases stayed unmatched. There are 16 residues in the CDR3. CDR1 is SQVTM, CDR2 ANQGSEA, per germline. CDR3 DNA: TGCAGCGGACTGACAGGGGAACGGTCTGGGGCCAACGTCCTGACTTTC. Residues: CSGLTGERSGANVLTF.

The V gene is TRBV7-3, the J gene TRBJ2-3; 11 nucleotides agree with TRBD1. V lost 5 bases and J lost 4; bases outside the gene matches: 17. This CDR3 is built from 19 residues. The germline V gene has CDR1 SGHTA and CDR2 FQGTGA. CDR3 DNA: TGTGCCAGCAGCCCTCAGGACAGGGGGCTCTCCCAATCAGCAGATACGCAGTATTTT. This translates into CASSPQDRGLSQSADTQYF.

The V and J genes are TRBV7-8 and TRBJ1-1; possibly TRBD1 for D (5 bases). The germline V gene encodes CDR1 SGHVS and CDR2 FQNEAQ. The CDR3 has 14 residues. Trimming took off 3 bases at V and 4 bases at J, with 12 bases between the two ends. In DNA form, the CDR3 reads TGTGCCAGCAGCTTGAGCGGGGGGAGCACTGAAGCTTTCTTT. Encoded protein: CASSLSGGSTEAFF.

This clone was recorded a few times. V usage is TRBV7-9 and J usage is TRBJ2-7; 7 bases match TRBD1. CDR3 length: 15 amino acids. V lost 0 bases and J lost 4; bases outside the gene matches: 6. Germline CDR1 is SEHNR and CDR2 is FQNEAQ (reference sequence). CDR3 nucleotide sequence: TGTGCCAGCAGCTTAGCGATTGGGACAGCTTACGAGCAGTACTTC. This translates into CASSLAIGTAYEQYF.

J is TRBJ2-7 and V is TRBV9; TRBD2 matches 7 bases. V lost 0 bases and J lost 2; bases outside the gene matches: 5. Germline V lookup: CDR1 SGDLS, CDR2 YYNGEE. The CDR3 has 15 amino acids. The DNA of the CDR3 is TGTGCCAGCAGCGTAGGCGGGAGTGAGGCCTACGAGCAGTACTTC. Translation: CASSVGGSEAYEQYF.

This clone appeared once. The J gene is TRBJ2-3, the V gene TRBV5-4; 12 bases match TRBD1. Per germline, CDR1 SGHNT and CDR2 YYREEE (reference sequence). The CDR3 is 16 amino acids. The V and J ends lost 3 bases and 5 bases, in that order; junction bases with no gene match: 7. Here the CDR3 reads CASSSPGQGAGDTQYF. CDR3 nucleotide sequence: TGTGCCAGCAGCTCTCCGGGACAGGGGGCAGGAGATACGCAGTATTTT.

The CDR3 sequence is CASSRTGESEQYF. In DNA form, the CDR3 reads TGTGCCAGCAGCAGGACAGGGGAATCCGAGCAGTACTTC. The chain recombines TRBV6-1 with TRBJ2-7; 9 bases line up with TRBD1. The CDR3 consists of 13 residues. Germline-derived CDR1 and CDR2 are MNHNS and SASEGT. V shed 6 bases, J shed 6 bases, and the junction held 6 bases outside the gene matches.